This T cell receptor (beta chain) is drawn from a study of monozygotic twins with inflammatory bowel disease. Someone took an approximately 2.4 ml blood sample from each of the donors. From whole blood, total RNA was isolated without any sorting of T cells. UMIs with a 6-nucleotide sample barcode were added by template switching. TCRdb re-called the 5' RACE reads and gives one entry per CDR3 protein, without DNA. Across 150,000 or so distinct CDR3 sequences, the top ten clones capture over 1% of the sample. The CDR3 contains 13 residues. CDR1 is ENHRY, CDR2 SYGVKD, per germline. Sequences were obtained from blood. The source is a human donor with ulcerative colitis or Crohn's disease, or a healthy co-twin of an affected twin (not recorded which). The chain uses TRBV10-3 and TRBJ1-2; as DNA is missing, the TRBD1 call by TCRdb cannot be tested. The CDR3 region is CASLQGANYGYTF.